There are a few counts of the clone carrying this TCR beta chain. Antigen unknown. TCRdb ran MiXCR on the RT-PCR reads and lists one entry per CDR3 protein. Here the sample spans approximately 480,000 distinct CDR3 sequences, approximately 11% being singletons. The data are from a study of response to subunit inactivated influenza vaccine. General study results and limits: Only a handful of new T cells, the authors suggested, are recruited with each seasonal influenza vaccination.

The material sequenced was PBMCs from blood, taken more than 35 days after vaccination. The sequence derives from a man aged 50 to 60 who received an inactivated influenza vaccine.

CDR3 protein: CASTNGRLGNQPQHF. The CDR3 nucleotides read TGTGCCAGCACTAACGGCAGGTTAGGCAATCAGCCCCAGCATTTT. The chain recombines TRBV6-2 or TRBV6-3 with TRBJ1-5; D gene ambiguous. The CDR3 is 15 residues long. Per germline, CDR1 MNHEY and CDR2 SVGEGT. Deletions cut 7 bases from V and 2 bases from J, with 15 bases between.